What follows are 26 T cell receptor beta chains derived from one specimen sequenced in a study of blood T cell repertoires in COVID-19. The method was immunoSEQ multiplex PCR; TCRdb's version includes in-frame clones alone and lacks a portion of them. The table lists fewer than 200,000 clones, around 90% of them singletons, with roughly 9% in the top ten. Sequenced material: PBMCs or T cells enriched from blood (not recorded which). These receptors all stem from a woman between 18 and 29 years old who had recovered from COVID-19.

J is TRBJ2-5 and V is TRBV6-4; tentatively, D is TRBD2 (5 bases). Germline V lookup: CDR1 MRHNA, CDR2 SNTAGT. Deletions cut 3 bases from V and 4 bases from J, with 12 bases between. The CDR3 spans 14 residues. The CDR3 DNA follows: TGTGCCAGCAGTGAAAAGGGAGAGGGAGAGACCCAGTACTTC. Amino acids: CASSEKGEGETQYF.

The CDR3 region is CASSPAGGGNQPQHF. The CDR3 DNA reads TGTGCCAGCAGTCCCGCAGGGGGCGGTAATCAGCCCCAGCATTTT. V and J are TRBV28 and TRBJ1-5, with 8 positions matching TRBD1. The CDR3 runs to 15 residues. J lost 4 bases, V lost 5 bases, and 7 bases had no gene match. Looked up from germline, CDR1 is MDHEN and CDR2 is SYDVKM.

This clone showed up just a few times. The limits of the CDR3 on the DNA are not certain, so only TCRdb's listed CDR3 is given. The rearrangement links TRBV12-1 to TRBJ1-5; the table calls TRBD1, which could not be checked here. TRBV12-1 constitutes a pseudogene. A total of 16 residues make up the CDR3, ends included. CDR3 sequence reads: CASSQVARGSNQPQHF.

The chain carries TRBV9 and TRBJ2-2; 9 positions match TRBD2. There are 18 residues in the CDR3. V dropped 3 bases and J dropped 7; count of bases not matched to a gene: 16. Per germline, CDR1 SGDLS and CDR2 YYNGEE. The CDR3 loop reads CASSALGVAGVSDGELFF. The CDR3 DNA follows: TGTGCCAGCAGCGCACTTGGTGTAGCGGGAGTATCTGACGGGGAGCTGTTTTTT.

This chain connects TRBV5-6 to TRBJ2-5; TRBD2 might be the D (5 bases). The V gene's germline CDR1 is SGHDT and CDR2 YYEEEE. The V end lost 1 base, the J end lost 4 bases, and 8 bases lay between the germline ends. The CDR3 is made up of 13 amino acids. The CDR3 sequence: CASSLTAGETQYF. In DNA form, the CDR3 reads TGTGCCAGCAGCTTGACGGCGGGAGAGACCCAGTACTTC.

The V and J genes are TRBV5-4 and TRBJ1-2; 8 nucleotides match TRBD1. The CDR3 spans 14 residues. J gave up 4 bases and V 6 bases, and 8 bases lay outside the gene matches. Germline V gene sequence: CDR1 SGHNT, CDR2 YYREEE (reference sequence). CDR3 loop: CASTTGQDSYGYTF. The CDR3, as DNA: TGTGCCAGCACCACGGGACAGGACTCCTATGGCTACACCTTC.

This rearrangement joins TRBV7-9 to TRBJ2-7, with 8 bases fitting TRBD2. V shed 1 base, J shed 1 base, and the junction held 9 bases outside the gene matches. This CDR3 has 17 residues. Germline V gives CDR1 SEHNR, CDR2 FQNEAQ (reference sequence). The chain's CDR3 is CASSLGIAGGASYEQYF. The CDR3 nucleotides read TGTGCCAGCAGCTTAGGTATTGCGGGGGGCGCATCCTACGAGCAGTACTTC.

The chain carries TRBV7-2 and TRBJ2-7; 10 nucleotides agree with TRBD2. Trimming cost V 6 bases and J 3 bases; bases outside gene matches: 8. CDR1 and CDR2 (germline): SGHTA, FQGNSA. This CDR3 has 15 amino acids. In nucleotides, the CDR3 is TGTGCCAGCAGACCCAGCGGGAGGGTGGTCTACGAGCAGTACTTC. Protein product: CASRPSGRVVYEQYF.

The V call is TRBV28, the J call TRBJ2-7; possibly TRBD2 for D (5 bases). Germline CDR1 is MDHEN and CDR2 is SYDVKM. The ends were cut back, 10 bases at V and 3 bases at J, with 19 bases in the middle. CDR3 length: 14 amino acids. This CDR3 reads CAIKTRELGYEQYF. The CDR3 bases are TGTGCCATCAAGACCCGGGAACTTGGCTACGAGCAGTACTTC.

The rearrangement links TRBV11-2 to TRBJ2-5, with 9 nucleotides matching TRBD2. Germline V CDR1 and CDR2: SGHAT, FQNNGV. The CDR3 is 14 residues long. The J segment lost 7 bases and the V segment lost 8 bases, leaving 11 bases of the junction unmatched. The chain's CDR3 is CASVREREAGTQYF. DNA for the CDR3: TGTGCCAGCGTCCGGGAGCGGGAGGCTGGGACCCAGTACTTC.

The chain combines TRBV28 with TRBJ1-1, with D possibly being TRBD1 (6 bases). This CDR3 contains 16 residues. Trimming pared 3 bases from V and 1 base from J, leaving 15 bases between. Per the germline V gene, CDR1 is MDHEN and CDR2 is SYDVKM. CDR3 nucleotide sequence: TGTGCCAGCAGTTTCGACTGGGGACACCAGAACACTGAAGCTTTCTTT. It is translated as CASSFDWGHQNTEAFF. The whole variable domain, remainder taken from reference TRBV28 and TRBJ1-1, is DVKVTQSSRYLVKRTGEKVFLECVQDMDHENMFWYRQDPGLGLRLIYFSYDVKMKEKGDIPEGYSVSREKKERFSLILESASTNQTSMYLCASSFDWGHQNTEAFFGQGTRLTVV.

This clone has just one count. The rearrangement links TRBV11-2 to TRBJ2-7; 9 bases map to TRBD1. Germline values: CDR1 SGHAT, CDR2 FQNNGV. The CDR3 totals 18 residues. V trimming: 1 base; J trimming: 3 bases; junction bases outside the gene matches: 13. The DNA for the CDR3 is TGTGCCAGCAGCTTAGGCAGTCACAGGGGGCGTATCGACTACGAGCAGTACTTC. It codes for CASSLGSHRGRIDYEQYF.

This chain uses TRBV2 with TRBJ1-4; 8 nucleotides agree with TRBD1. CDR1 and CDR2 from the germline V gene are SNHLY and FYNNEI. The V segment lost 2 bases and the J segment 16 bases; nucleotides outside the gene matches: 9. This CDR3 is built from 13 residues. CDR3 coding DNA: TGTGCCAGCAGTGAACCGCTGGACAGGGAGCCGTTTTTT. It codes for CASSEPLDREPFF.

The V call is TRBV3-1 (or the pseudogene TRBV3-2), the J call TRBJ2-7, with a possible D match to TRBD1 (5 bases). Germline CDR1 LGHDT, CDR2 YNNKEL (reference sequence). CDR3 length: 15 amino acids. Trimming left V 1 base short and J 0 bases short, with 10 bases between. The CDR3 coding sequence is TGTGCCAGCAGCCAAGGAAGTGACAGCTCCTACGAGCAGTACTTC. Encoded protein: CASSQGSDSSYEQYF.

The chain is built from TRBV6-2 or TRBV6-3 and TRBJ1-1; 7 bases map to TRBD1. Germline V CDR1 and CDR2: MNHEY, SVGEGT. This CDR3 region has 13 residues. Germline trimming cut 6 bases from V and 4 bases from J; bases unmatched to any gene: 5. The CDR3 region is CASSPRGVTEAFF. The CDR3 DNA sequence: TGTGCCAGCAGCCCCAGGGGGGTCACTGAAGCTTTCTTT.

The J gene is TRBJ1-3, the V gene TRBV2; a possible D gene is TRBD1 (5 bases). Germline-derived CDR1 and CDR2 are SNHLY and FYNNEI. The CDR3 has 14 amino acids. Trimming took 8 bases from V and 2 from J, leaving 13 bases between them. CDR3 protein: CASRYGGAGNTIYF. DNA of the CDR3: TGTGCCAGCCGTTATGGAGGGGCTGGAAACACCATATATTTT.

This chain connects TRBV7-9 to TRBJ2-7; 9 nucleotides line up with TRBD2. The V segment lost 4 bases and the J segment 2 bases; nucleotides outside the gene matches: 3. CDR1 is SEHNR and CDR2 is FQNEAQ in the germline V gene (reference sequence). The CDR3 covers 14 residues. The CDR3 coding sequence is TGTGCCAGCAGCTACCTAGCGGGGCCCTACGAGCAGTACTTC. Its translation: CASSYLAGPYEQYF.

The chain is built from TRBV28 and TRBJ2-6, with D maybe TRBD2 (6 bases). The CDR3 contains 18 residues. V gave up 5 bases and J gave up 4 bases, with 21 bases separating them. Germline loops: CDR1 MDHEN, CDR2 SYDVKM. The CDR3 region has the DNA TGTGCCAGCAGTCCTAGCGAGCGGGCCTCCCGAGGGGCCAACGTCCTGACTTTC. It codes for CASSPSERASRGANVLTF. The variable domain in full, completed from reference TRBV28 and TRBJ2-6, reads DVKVTQSSRYLVKRTGEKVFLECVQDMDHENMFWYRQDPGLGLRLIYFSYDVKMKEKGDIPEGYSVSREKKERFSLILESASTNQTSMYLCASSPSERASRGANVLTFGAGSRLTVL.

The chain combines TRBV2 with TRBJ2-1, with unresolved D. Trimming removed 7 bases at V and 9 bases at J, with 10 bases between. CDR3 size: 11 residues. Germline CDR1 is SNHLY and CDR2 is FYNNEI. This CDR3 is CASIWAGEQFF. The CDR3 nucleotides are TGTGCCAGCATTTGGGCTGGTGAGCAGTTCTTC.

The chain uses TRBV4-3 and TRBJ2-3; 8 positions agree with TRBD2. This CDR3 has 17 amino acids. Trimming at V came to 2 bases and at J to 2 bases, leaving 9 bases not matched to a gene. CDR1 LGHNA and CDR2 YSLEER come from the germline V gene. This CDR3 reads CASSQNNRGGYTDTQYF. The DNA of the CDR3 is TGCGCCAGCAGCCAAAACAACCGGGGGGGATACACAGATACGCAGTATTTT.

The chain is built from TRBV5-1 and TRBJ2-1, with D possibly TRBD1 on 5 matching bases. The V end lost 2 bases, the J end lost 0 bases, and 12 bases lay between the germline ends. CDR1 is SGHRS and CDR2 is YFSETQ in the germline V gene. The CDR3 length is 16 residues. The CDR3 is CASSFRAGLSYNEQFF. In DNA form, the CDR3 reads TGCGCCAGCAGCTTTCGGGCAGGGCTCTCCTACAATGAGCAGTTCTTC. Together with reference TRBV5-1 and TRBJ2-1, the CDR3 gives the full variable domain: KAGVTQTPRYLIKTRGQQVTLSCSPISGHRSVSWYQQTPGQGLQFLFEYFSETQRNKGNFPGRFSGRQFSNSRSEMNVSTLELGDSALYLCASSFRAGLSYNEQFFGPGTRLTVL.

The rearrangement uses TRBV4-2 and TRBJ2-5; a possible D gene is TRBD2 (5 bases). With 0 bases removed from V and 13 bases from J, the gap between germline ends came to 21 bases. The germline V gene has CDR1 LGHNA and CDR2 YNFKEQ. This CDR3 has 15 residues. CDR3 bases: TGTGCCAGCAGCCAAGACCTAGCAATACCCGTGGTGCCGTACTTC. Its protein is CASSQDLAIPVVPYF.

CDR3: CASSQVILRLTGELFF. CDR3 nucleotide sequence: TGTGCCAGCAGCCAAGTGATCCTGCGCCTTACCGGGGAGCTGTTTTTT. The V call is TRBV3-1 (or the pseudogene TRBV3-2), the J call TRBJ2-2; D uncertain. CDR1 and CDR2 from the germline V gene are LGHDT and YNNKEL (reference sequence). The CDR3 sequence is 16 residues long. The V end lost 1 base, the J end lost 5 bases, and 14 bases lay between the germline ends.

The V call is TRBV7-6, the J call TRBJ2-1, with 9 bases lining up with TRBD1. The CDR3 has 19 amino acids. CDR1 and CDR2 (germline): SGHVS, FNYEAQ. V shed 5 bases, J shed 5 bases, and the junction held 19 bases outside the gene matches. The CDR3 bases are TGTGCCAGCAGCACTCTCCGGGACAGGGCCCCCGGGGGTCACAATGAGCAGTTCTTC. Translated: CASSTLRDRAPGGHNEQFF. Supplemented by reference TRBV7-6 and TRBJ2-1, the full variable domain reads GAGVSQSPRYKVTKRGQDVALRCDPISGHVSLYWYRQALGQGPEFLTYFNYEAQQDKSGLPNDRFSAERPEGSISTLTIQRTEQRDSAMYRCASSTLRDRAPGGHNEQFFGPGTRLTVL.

The CDR3 region has the DNA TGTGCCAGCAAGGAGGGATCGTACGAGCAGTACTTC. Encoded protein: CASKEGSYEQYF. This rearrangement joins TRBV28 to TRBJ2-7; D might be TRBD2 (6 bases). This CDR3 is 12 amino acids long. Looked up from germline, CDR1 is MDHEN and CDR2 is SYDVKM. Between the trimmed V and J ends, which lost 7 bases and 4 bases, there was a span of 11 bases.

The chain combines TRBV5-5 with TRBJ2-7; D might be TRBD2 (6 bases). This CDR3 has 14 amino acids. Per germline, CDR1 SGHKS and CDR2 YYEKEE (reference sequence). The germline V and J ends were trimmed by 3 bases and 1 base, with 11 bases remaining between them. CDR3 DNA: TGTGCCAGCAGCTGGGGGGACCGGTCCTACGAGCAGTACTTC. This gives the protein CASSWGDRSYEQYF.